The sequence of this TCR beta chain was determined in a study of Ad26.COV2.S vaccination and SARS-CoV-2 variants. The sample's treatment: some 20 received Ad26.COV2.S at low or high dose, single or two shots; 5 received placebo; per-sample allocation not given. Collection of the samples took place on day 63 after the first injection of vaccine or placebo. From germline, CDR1 is LGHDT and CDR2 YNNKEL (reference sequence). The V end was cut by 4 bases, the J end by 7 bases, with 20 bases between. This CDR3 comprises 16 residues. Clones were sequenced by immunoSEQ multiplex PCR, and TCRdb holds only the in-frame ones, with some missing. The sample shows hundreds of thousands of clones, nearly 90% of them seen only once.

The sample in question was peripheral blood, obtained in a trial of Ad26.COV2.S vaccine versus placebo. This clonotype was sampled from a person aged 18-65 years who received the Ad26.COV2.S COVID-19 vaccine or a placebo. The gene calls are TRBV3-1 (or the pseudogene TRBV3-2) and TRBJ2-1; D gene ambiguous. In nucleotides, the CDR3 is TGTGCCAGCAGCCGCTCAGCCACAGCTTTATATAATGAGCAGTTCTTC. As protein: CASSRSATALYNEQFF.